The T cell receptor beta chain under discussion was sequenced for a study of response to subunit inactivated influenza vaccine (dated by TCRdb to between 2018 and 2020). Study-level background: The study used deep quantitative T cell receptor repertoire profiling to track responses to a trivalent subunit inactivated influenza vaccine.

Libraries came from RT-PCR. The reads were generated on an Illumina HiSeq 2500. TCRdb reprocessing: public reads trimmed at Q25 with fastp, clones called with MiXCR, in-frame beta chains kept. Identical CDR3 protein sequences are pooled into one entry, listed with their most common genes and DNA. The sample data list approximately 530,000 distinct CDR3 sequences, and 13% of these were observed just once. The top ten hold around 13% of the sample. Taken from the germline V gene (reference sequence), the CDR1 and CDR2 loops are LNHDA and SQIVND. V gives up 5 bases and J gives up 2 bases, and the segment between their germline ends measures 9 bases. Its CDR3 holds 13 amino acids, cysteine through phenylalanine. Of all the DNA, just the CDR3 is kept, 39 bases in frame from base 1. Study-wide conclusions, independent of this receptor: The authors suggested that each seasonal influenza vaccination may recruit only a limited number of new T cells.

Notes on this clonotype: Its antigen is not yet known. Base qualities are not provided; no much larger clone lies one nucleotide away.

The time point label here, explained by the study, means: around 42 days after influenza vaccine administration. This specimen consisted of PBMCs from blood, obtained roughly 46 days after vaccination. Recombination joined TRBV19 with TRBJ1-2; the D gene is perhaps TRBD1, from 5 matching bases. The clonotype was recovered from a man between 50 and 59 years old who received an inactivated influenza vaccine. Donor details come from another sample of the same person, matched by shared clones. The nucleotide sequence reads TGTGCCAGTAGTGCAGGGATCAACTATGGCTACACCTTC. Protein translation: CASSAGINYGYTF.